Listed here is a single T cell receptor (beta chain). As yet, its antigen is unknown. This entry comes from a study of cytomegalovirus exposure and HLA in healthy donors. CDR3 length: 12 amino acids. In germline, CDR1 is SEHNR, CDR2 FQNEAQ (reference sequence). The V end lost 6 bases, the J end lost 14 bases, and 14 bases lay between the germline ends. It was with 60 Vbeta and 13 Jbeta primers that the PCR ran. Only in-frame clones appear in the TCRdb table, and some are missing; sequencing was by immunoSEQ multiplex PCR. This repertoire shows 200,000 or so clones, 75% to 85% found once; its top ten account for around 0.38%. Notes on the study in general: Researchers reported in a later analysis that a missense DCLRE1C variant was tied to TCR beta V- and J-gene trimming.

The specimen was PBMCs. The TCR originated in a male donor in good health and CMV-seropositive. The chain recombines TRBV7-9 with TRBJ1-6; no reliable D call. Here the CDR3 DNA reads TGTGCCAGCAGGAGCACGGGTCGTGCCCTCCACTTT. It encodes CASRSTGRALHF.